Following are 28 T cell receptor beta chains from one sample sequenced in a study of cytomegalovirus exposure and HLA in healthy donors. The repertoire was sequenced with immunoSEQ multiplex PCR; TCRdb's copy has only in-frame clones and lacks some. The table includes 150,000 or so clones, 86% detected once. Sequencing was performed on PBMCs. These receptors were taken from a man aged 18 to 29 in good health and CMV-seropositive.

The chain recombines TRBV5-1 with TRBJ2-5; D is perhaps TRBD1 (5 bases). CDR3 size: 13 residues. In germline, CDR1 is SGHRS, CDR2 YFSETQ. Between the trimmed V and J ends, which lost 5 bases and 2 bases, there was a span of 10 bases. This CDR3 is CASRRSGQETQYF. CDR3 DNA: TGCGCCAGCAGGAGGTCAGGGCAAGAGACCCAGTACTTC.

The J gene is TRBJ2-5, the V gene TRBV4-1; D is ambiguous. Trimming took off 1 base at V and 7 bases at J, with 10 bases between the two ends. The CDR3 sequence is 13 residues long. The V gene's germline CDR1 is MGHRA and CDR2 YSYEKL. CDR3 bases: TGCGCCAGCAGCCAAGTGGTCACCGGGACCCAGTACTTC. Translating it yields CASSQVVTGTQYF.

This clone was picked up one time. The chain employs TRBV7-6 and TRBJ2-1, with D possibly being TRBD2 (6 bases). The V end lost 8 bases, the J end lost 0 bases, and 8 bases lay between the germline ends. In germline, CDR1 is SGHVS, CDR2 FNYEAQ. The CDR3 contains 13 residues. The CDR3 DNA follows: TGTGCCAGCTCTAGCGCCTCCTACAATGAGCAGTTCTTC. It specifies CASSSASYNEQFF.

The CDR3 region is CASSDRLAGGAGELFF. The CDR3 nucleotides are TGTGCCAGCAGTGACCGACTAGCGGGAGGAGCCGGGGAGCTGTTTTTT. V gene TRBV6-1 combines with J gene TRBJ2-2; 13 bases fit TRBD2. The germline V gene encodes CDR1 MNHNS and CDR2 SASEGT. Trimming at V came to 3 bases and at J to 6 bases, leaving 4 bases not matched to a gene. The CDR3 runs 16 residues.

The V call is TRBV20-1, the J call TRBJ1-1, with D unresolved. This CDR3 comprises 10 residues. Germline V gene lookup returns CDR1 DFQATT and CDR2 SNEGSKA (reference sequence). The V end lost 3 bases, the J end lost 8 bases, and 7 bases lay between the germline ends. For the CDR3, the DNA is TGCAGTGCTAGCGAGCCCGAAGCTTTCTTT. It codes for CSASEPEAFF.

V gene TRBV28 combines with J gene TRBJ2-6; D remains ambiguous. The V end lost 10 bases, the J end lost 0 bases, and 22 bases lay between the germline ends. The CDR3 has 18 amino acids. Germline V gene sequence: CDR1 MDHEN, CDR2 SYDVKM. CDR3 sequence (DNA): TGTGCCATCTCATCTTTTGCGTTAAGCCTCTCTGGGGCCAACGTCCTGACTTTC. This encodes CAISSFALSLSGANVLTF.

The chain recombines TRBV10-2 with TRBJ1-1; TRBD1 matches at 7 bases. CDR1 WSHSY and CDR2 SAAADI come from the germline V gene. The CDR3 consists of 12 residues. Trimming cost V 10 bases and J 2 bases; bases outside gene matches: 4. The CDR3 here is CATGQFNTEAFF. As DNA, the CDR3 is TGCGCCACGGGACAGTTTAACACTGAAGCTTTCTTT.

This sequence joins TRBV14 and TRBJ2-2, with D possibly being TRBD1 (5 bases). V was trimmed by 3 bases and J by 7 bases, leaving 9 bases between them. Germline V gene data show CDR1 as SGHDN and CDR2 as FVKESK. The CDR3 contains 13 residues. The CDR3 nucleotides read TGTGCCAGCAGCCATGGACAAATCGGGGAGCTGTTTTTT. It yields the protein CASSHGQIGELFF. The variable domain in full, with the rest retrieved from reference TRBV14 and TRBJ2-2, is EAGVTQFPSHSVIEKGQTVTLRCDPISGHDNLYWYRRVMGKEIKFLLHFVKESKQDESGMPNNRFLAERTGGTYSTLKVQPAELEDSGVYFCASSHGQIGELFFGEGSRLTVL.

The chain uses TRBV29-1 and TRBJ2-7; possible D gene TRBD1, 6 bases. V gave up 7 bases and J gave up 6 bases, with 19 bases separating them. CDR1 is SQVTM, CDR2 ANQGSEA, per germline. The CDR3 spans 13 residues. CDR3 DNA: TGCAGCGCGGCCGGGACACCTTCAAGCGAGCAGTACTTC. Its protein product is CSAAGTPSSEQYF.

The chain joins TRBV6-5 to TRBJ1-2; TRBD1 is a possible D gene (6 bases). Trimming stripped 5 bases from V and 4 bases from J, with 14 bases between. From germline, CDR1 is MNHEY and CDR2 SVGAGI. The CDR3 spans 14 residues. The CDR3 DNA sequence: TGTGCCAGCAGTCCCCCGGGGGGCTCCTATGGCTACACCTTC. Translating it yields CASSPPGGSYGYTF.

This clone was counted once. This rearrangement joins TRBV5-1 to TRBJ2-3, with 9 positions matching TRBD2. Per the germline V gene, CDR1 is SGHRS and CDR2 is YFSETQ. J was trimmed by 2 bases and V by 2 bases; bases with no gene match: 9. This CDR3 region has 17 residues. The CDR3: CASSLDVSGGYTDTQYF. CDR3 nucleotides: TGCGCCAGCAGCTTAGATGTAAGCGGGGGGTACACAGATACGCAGTATTTT.

The sample holds a few counts of this clone. The J gene is TRBJ2-7, the V gene TRBV11-2; D remains unclear. The V and J ends lost 1 base and 9 bases respectively, with 13 bases between them. CDR1 and CDR2 (germline): SGHAT, FQNNGV. This CDR3 comprises 13 residues. The CDR3 loop is CASSLGGTGVQYF. The CDR3 nucleotides read TGTGCCAGCAGCTTAGGTGGCACGGGTGTGCAGTACTTC.

This clone appeared once. This chain connects TRBV4-1 to TRBJ2-4, with 8 bases identical to TRBD1. This CDR3 comprises 22 residues. Germline CDR1 reads MGHRA; CDR2 reads YSYEKL. V lost 1 base, J lost 3 bases, and 23 bases stayed unmatched. The CDR3 is CASSQVTKLDRDIIFDKNIQYF. Written as DNA, the CDR3 is TGCGCCAGCAGCCAAGTCACGAAATTGGACAGGGATATTATCTTCGACAAAAACATTCAGTACTTC.

The CDR3 DNA reads TGTGCCAGCAGCTCCGTCCTAGCGGGGACAGATACGCAGTATTTT. Its translation is CASSSVLAGTDTQYF. The chain carries TRBV7-9 and TRBJ2-3, with 9 bases aligning to TRBD2. The V and J ends lost 4 bases and 3 bases, in that order; junction bases with no gene match: 5. The CDR3 consists of 15 residues. Germline CDR1 reads SEHNR; CDR2 reads FQNEAQ (reference sequence). The whole variable domain, remainder taken from reference TRBV7-9 and TRBJ2-3, is DTGVSQNPRHKITKRGQNVTFRCDPISEHNRLYWYRQTLGQGPEFLTYFQNEAQLEKSRLLSDRFSAERPKGSFSTLEIQRTEQGDSAMYLCASSSVLAGTDTQYFGPGTRLTVL.

V usage is TRBV4-3 and J usage is TRBJ1-1; TRBD1 matches at 7 bases. The CDR3 runs 17 residues. Germline V CDR1 and CDR2: LGHNA, YSLEER. Losses at the gene ends were 4 bases for V and 0 bases for J; bases not matched to a gene: 11. The CDR3 nucleotides read TGCGCCAGCAGCCCCCGAAGGGAAGGGGGCTTGAACACTGAAGCTTTCTTT. Amino acids: CASSPRREGGLNTEAFF.

The chain has TRBV5-1 and TRBJ1-1, with 9 positions matching TRBD1. The CDR3 covers 17 residues. CDR1 is SGHRS, CDR2 YFSETQ, per germline. Germline trimming cut 4 bases from V and 0 bases from J; bases unmatched to any gene: 10. The chain's CDR3 is CASSITPGTGLNTEAFF. In DNA form, the CDR3 reads TGCGCCAGCAGCATCACGCCCGGGACAGGGTTGAACACTGAAGCTTTCTTT.

The chain couples TRBV7-3 to TRBJ2-2; D might be TRBD2 (5 bases). The germline V gene encodes CDR1 SGHTA and CDR2 FQGTGA. V lost 5 bases to trimming and J lost 6 bases, with 13 bases between them. The CDR3 is made up of 14 amino acids. The CDR3 reads CASSPRMGAGELFF. The CDR3 DNA follows: TGTGCCAGCAGCCCTAGGATGGGAGCCGGGGAGCTGTTTTTT.

This rearrangement joins TRBV6-5 to TRBJ2-3, with a weak D call TRBD1 (5 bases). CDR3 length equals 13 residues. Deletions cut 4 bases from V and 6 bases from J, with 11 bases between. Germline CDR1 reads MNHEY; CDR2 reads SVGAGI. The CDR3 DNA reads TGTGCCAGCAGTTTCGGGTACAGGGATACGCAGTATTTT. The encoded protein is CASSFGYRDTQYF.

In its sample, this clone was seen once. The chain joins TRBV7-6 to TRBJ2-1; possibly TRBD2 for D (5 bases). V lost 4 bases, J lost 6 bases, and 13 bases lay in between. Germline values: CDR1 SGHVS, CDR2 FNYEAQ. CDR3 length: 14 amino acids. The CDR3 sequence: CASSSELRANEQFF. The CDR3 DNA reads as TGTGCCAGCAGCTCCGAGCTGAGGGCCAATGAGCAGTTCTTC.

V gene TRBV5-6 combines with J gene TRBJ2-7; 7 bases agree with TRBD1. The CDR3 loop spans 13 amino acids. The J segment lost 3 bases and the V segment lost 4 bases, leaving 4 bases of the junction unmatched. Germline CDR1 reads SGHDT; CDR2 reads YYEEEE. This CDR3 is CASSPGQSYEQYF. The CDR3 DNA follows: TGTGCCAGCAGCCCGGGACAGAGCTACGAGCAGTACTTC. Together with reference TRBV5-6 and TRBJ2-7, the CDR3 gives the full variable domain: DAGVTQSPTHLIKTRGQQVTLRCSPKSGHDTVSWYQQALGQGPQFIFQYYEEEERQRGNFPDRFSGHQFPNYSSELNVNALLLGDSALYLCASSPGQSYEQYFGPGTRLTVT.

In this sample, this clone turned up a few times. This chain links TRBV30 with TRBJ2-2, with unresolved D. This CDR3 spans 15 amino acids. Deletions cut 3 bases from V and 0 bases from J, with 11 bases between. Germline V CDR1 and CDR2: GTSNPN, SVGIG (reference sequence). The CDR3 DNA reads as TGTGCCTGGAGACGAGGTAAGGCGAACACCGGGGAGCTGTTTTTT. Encoded protein: CAWRRGKANTGELFF.

V usage is TRBV7-9 and J usage is TRBJ2-7, with 8 positions matching TRBD1. Germline V gene lookup returns CDR1 SEHNR and CDR2 FQNEAQ (reference sequence). V dropped 6 bases and J dropped 6; count of bases not matched to a gene: 7. This CDR3 has 13 residues. The CDR3 DNA sequence: TGTGCCAGCAGTCGTACAGGGGGAGGCGAGCAGTACTTC. Its protein is CASSRTGGGEQYF.

J is TRBJ2-2 and V is TRBV7-6; no definite D call. The germline V gene has CDR1 SGHVS and CDR2 FNYEAQ. This CDR3 has 16 residues. The germline V and J ends were trimmed by 0 bases and 0 bases, with 8 bases remaining between them. CDR3 sequence (DNA): TGTGCCAGCAGCTTAGCGTACCACACGAACACCGGGGAGCTGTTTTTT. It encodes CASSLAYHTNTGELFF.

The chain joins TRBV6-5 to TRBJ1-1; D uncertain. The CDR3 has 14 amino acids. Germline values: CDR1 MNHEY, CDR2 SVGAGI. V lost 4 bases, J lost 7 bases, and 16 bases lay in between. The CDR3 DNA follows: TGTGCCAGCAGTTCCCACCCTGGAGTCAATGAAGCTTTCTTT. Protein: CASSSHPGVNEAFF.

This chain connects TRBV11-2 to TRBJ2-1, with 14 positions matching TRBD2. This CDR3 comprises 15 residues. The germline CDR1 and CDR2 sequences are SGHAT and FQNNGV. Trimming cost V 3 bases and J 7 bases; bases outside gene matches: 2. This chain's CDR3 is CASSLRLAGGNEQFF. Written as DNA, the CDR3 is TGTGCCAGCAGCTTGAGACTAGCGGGAGGGAATGAGCAGTTCTTC.

V gene TRBV7-9 combines with J gene TRBJ1-1; D may be TRBD1 (6 bases). V dropped 2 bases and J dropped 8 bases, with 12 bases sitting between them. CDR1 and CDR2 (germline): SEHNR, FQNEAQ (reference sequence). This CDR3 spans 13 amino acids. Here the CDR3 DNA reads TGTGCCAGCAGCTTAAGCAGGGGTGTAGAAGCTTTCTTT. This gives the protein CASSLSRGVEAFF.

The V gene is TRBV4-3, the J gene TRBJ2-7, with a weak D call TRBD2 (5 bases). The germline CDR1 and CDR2 sequences are LGHNA and YSLEER. Trimming removed 0 bases at V and 4 bases at J, with 13 bases between. There are 15 residues in the CDR3. In DNA, the CDR3 is TGCGCCAGCAGCCAAGATTGGAGCGGAGATTACGAGCAGTACTTC. Its translation is CASSQDWSGDYEQYF.

This chain links TRBV6-1 with TRBJ1-5; no clear D. CDR1 and CDR2 from the germline V gene are MNHNS and SASEGT. The length of the CDR3 is 15 residues. Trimming left V 5 bases short and J 7 bases short, with 18 bases between. CDR3 amino acids: CASSIRLTEWQPQHF. The CDR3, as DNA: TGTGCCAGCAGTATACGGTTAACGGAGTGGCAGCCCCAGCATTTT.